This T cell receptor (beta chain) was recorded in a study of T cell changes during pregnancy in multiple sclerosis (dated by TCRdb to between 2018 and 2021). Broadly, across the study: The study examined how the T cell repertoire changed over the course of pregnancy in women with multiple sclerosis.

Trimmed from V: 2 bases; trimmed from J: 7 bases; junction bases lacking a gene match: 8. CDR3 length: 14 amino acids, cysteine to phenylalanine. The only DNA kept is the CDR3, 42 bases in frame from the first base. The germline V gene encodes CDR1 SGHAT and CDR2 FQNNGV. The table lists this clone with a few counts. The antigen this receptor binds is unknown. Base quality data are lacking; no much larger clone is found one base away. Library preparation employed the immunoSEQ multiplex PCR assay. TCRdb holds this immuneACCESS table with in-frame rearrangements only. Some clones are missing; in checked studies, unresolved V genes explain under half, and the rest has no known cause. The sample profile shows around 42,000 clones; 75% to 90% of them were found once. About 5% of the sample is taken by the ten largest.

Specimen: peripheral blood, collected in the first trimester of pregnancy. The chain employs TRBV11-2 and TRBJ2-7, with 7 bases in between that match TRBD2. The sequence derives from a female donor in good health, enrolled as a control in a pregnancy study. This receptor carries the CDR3 CASSLIPSGDEQYF. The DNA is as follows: TGTGCCAGCAGCTTAATACCTAGCGGAGATGAGCAGTACTTC.